The clone carrying this T cell receptor beta chain appeared once. The target antigen is unknown. V dropped 4 bases and J dropped 8; count of bases not matched to a gene: 11. Germline V CDR1 and CDR2: SNHLY, FYNNEI. The CDR3 totals 15 residues. This sample is part of a study of cytomegalovirus exposure and HLA in healthy donors. Study overall: The use of the same platform for the approximately 130 validation repertoires and the roughly 700 first-cohort repertoires was reported by a later analysis. Findings of the study overall: Confirmation was obtained in vitro that a few CMV-associated chains are specific for CMV antigens. The authors enumerated around 150 TCR beta chains as linked to cytomegalovirus. Most observed TCR sequences were rare, whereas some public TCRs were detected in many donors.

TCRdb keeps only in-frame clones here, not all; method: immunoSEQ multiplex PCR. Of some 290,000 clones in the sample, approximately 88% were seen once. This chain joins TRBV2 and TRBJ1-2; 9 bases agree with TRBD1. The receptor comes from a man between 25 and 39 years old in good health and CMV-seronegative. Sequences were obtained from PBMCs. This chain's CDR3 is CASSAGTGFPLGYTF. For the CDR3, the DNA is TGTGCCAGCAGTGCCGGGACAGGGTTTCCCTTAGGCTACACCTTC.